These T cell receptor beta chains were read from a single sample in a study of blood T cell repertoires in COVID-19. Some clones are missing from TCRdb's copy, which holds only in-frame ones; the method was immunoSEQ multiplex PCR. The sample consists of 99,000 or so clones, about 90% of them appearing once. The specimen was peripheral blood. Receptors originate from a man aged 45 to 65 with COVID-19, enrolled during active disease. Each CDR3 is given with its conserved first and last residue. D genes are given only for firm matches. The size entry is marked missing in some rows and otherwise reads once, few, many or a size class.

J: TRBJ1-2; D: NA; size: NA; V: TRBV6-5; CDR3: CASSYSIGEAFYGYTF; DNA: TGTGCCAGCAGTTACTCGATTGGGGAGGCCTTTTATGGCTACACCTTC
J: TRBJ2-1; D: NA; size: NA; V: TRBV25-1; CDR3: CASSSMGGNNEQFF; DNA: TGTGCCAGCTCGTCGATGGGGGGAAACAATGAGCAGTTCTTC
J: TRBJ1-5; D: NA; size: NA; V: TRBV15; CDR3: CATSRETGLSQPQHF; DNA: TGTGCCACCAGCAGGGAAACAGGGCTGAGTCAGCCCCAGCATTTT
J: TRBJ2-3; D: NA; size: NA; V: TRBV10-2; CDR3: CASSDRGYTDTQYF; DNA: TGCGCCAGCAGTGATAGGGGGTACACAGATACGCAGTATTTT
J: TRBJ2-1; D: NA; size: NA; V: TRBV11-2; CDR3: CASSLDLEQFF; DNA: TGTGCCAGCAGCTTAGACCTGGAGCAGTTCTTC
J: TRBJ1-2; D: TRBD1; size: NA; V: TRBV29-1; CDR3: CSVWDSYGYTF; DNA: TGCAGCGTTTGGGACAGCTATGGCTACACCTTC
J: TRBJ1-5; D: NA; size: NA; V: TRBV6-5; CDR3: CASSPRRPGDQPQHF; DNA: TGTGCCAGCAGTCCCCGCAGGCCAGGGGATCAGCCCCAGCATTTT
J: TRBJ2-1; D: TRBD1; size: NA; V: TRBV30; CDR3: CAWTSATGGRHEQFF; DNA: TGTGCCTGGACCTCGGCGACAGGGGGTAGACATGAGCAGTTCTTC
J: TRBJ1-2; D: NA; size: once; V: TRBV2; CDR3: CASSEGLIYGYTF; DNA: TGTGCCAGCAGTGAAGGACTGATCTATGGCTACACCTTC
J: TRBJ2-5; D: TRBD1; size: once; V: TRBV29-1; CDR3: CSVGAGGMETQYF; DNA: TGCAGCGTTGGGGCAGGGGGTATGGAGACCCAGTACTTC
J: TRBJ2-2; D: NA; size: NA; V: TRBV10-3; CDR3: CAISETAGVSGELFF; DNA: TGTGCCATCAGTGAGACGGCAGGGGTTTCAGGGGAGCTGTTTTTT
J: TRBJ1-6; D: TRBD1; size: NA; V: TRBV18; CDR3: CASSPDRAGSPLHF; DNA: TGTGCCAGCTCACCTGACAGGGCGGGCTCACCCCTCCACTTT
J: TRBJ1-2; D: NA; size: few; V: TRBV7-2; CDR3: CASSLMLQGYTF; DNA: TGTGCCAGCAGCTTAATGCTTCAGGGCTACACCTTC
J: TRBJ1-4; D: NA; size: NA; V: TRBV12-3/TRBV12-4; CDR3: CASSREYRGVLFF; DNA: TGTGCCAGCAGTCGGGAGTACAGAGGGGTACTGTTTTTT
J: TRBJ2-7; D: NA; size: few; V: TRBV9; CDR3: CASSPRGTGAYEQYF; DNA: TGTGCCAGCAGCCCCCGCGGCACAGGCGCCTACGAGCAGTACTTC
J: TRBJ1-4; D: TRBD1; size: NA; V: TRBV25-1; CDR3: CASMDRREKLFF; DNA: TGTGCCAGCATGGACAGGCGTGAAAAACTGTTTTTT
J: TRBJ1-2; D: NA; size: few; V: TRBV4-2; CDR3: CASSERGYSNYGYTF; DNA: TGTGCCAGCAGTGAAAGGGGGTACAGTAACTATGGCTACACCTTC
J: TRBJ1-4; D: NA; size: NA; V: TRBV7-2; CDR3: CASSLAGMATNEKLFF; DNA: TGTGCCAGCAGCTTAGCCGGGATGGCAACTAATGAAAAACTGTTTTTT
J: TRBJ2-1; D: TRBD2; size: NA; V: TRBV6-1; CDR3: CASSEARTAGADWDNEQFF; DNA: TGTGCCAGCAGTGAAGCCCGGACAGCGGGGGCCGACTGGGACAATGAGCAGTTCTTC
J: TRBJ1-2; D: NA; size: NA; V: TRBV6-6; CDR3: CASSPAGGSNYGYTF; DNA: TGTGCCAGCAGCCCGGCCGGGGGTAGTAACTATGGCTACACCTTC
J: TRBJ2-5; D: TRBD1; size: NA; V: TRBV19; CDR3: CASSPRTGQRETQYF; DNA: TGTGCCAGTAGTCCCCGGACAGGGCAAAGAGAGACCCAGTACTTC
J: TRBJ2-5; D: TRBD1; size: NA; V: TRBV2; CDR3: CASGGQQETQYF; DNA: TGTGCCAGCGGGGGACAGCAAGAGACCCAGTACTTC
J: TRBJ2-1; D: NA; size: NA; V: TRBV4-1; CDR3: CASSQDSLTYNEQFF; DNA: TGCGCCAGCAGCCAAGATAGCCTAACTTACAATGAGCAGTTCTTC
J: TRBJ2-7; D: NA; size: NA; V: TRBV2; CDR3: CASSRQVSYEQYF; DNA: TGTGCCAGCAGCCGACAGGTTTCCTACGAGCAGTACTTC
J: TRBJ1-1; D: TRBD1; size: NA; V: TRBV4-3; CDR3: CASSQTIQGLAEAFF; DNA: TGCGCCAGCAGCCAAACAATACAGGGGTTGGCTGAAGCTTTCTTT
J: TRBJ1-4; D: NA; size: NA; V: TRBV24-1; CDR3: CATSDSQGTNEKLFF; DNA: TGTGCCACCAGTGATTCACAGGGAACTAATGAAAAACTGTTTTTT
J: TRBJ1-6; D: TRBD1; size: once; V: TRBV5-4; CDR3: CASRTSGTALYNSPLHF; DNA: TGTGCCAGCAGGACCTCCGGGACAGCTCTCTATAATTCACCCCTCCACTTT
J: TRBJ2-1; D: NA; size: NA; V: TRBV5-1; CDR3: CASSSGLSYNEQFF; DNA: TGCGCCAGCAGCTCAGGGTTATCCTACAATGAGCAGTTCTTC
J: TRBJ1-5; D: TRBD1; size: NA; V: TRBV18; CDR3: CASSPGGDQPQHF; DNA: TGTGCCAGCTCGCCAGGGGGGGACCAGCCCCAGCATTTT